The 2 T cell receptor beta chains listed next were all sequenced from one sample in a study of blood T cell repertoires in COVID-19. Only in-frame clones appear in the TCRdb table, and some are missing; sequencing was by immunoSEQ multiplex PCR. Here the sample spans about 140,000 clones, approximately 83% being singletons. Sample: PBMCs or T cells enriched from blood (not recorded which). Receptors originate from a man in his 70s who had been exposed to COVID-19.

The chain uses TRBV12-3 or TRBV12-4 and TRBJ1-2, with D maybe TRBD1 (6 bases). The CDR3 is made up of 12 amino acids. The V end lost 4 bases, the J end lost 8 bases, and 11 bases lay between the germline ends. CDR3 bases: TGTGCCAGCAGTTCTACAGGGCGCGGCTACACCTTC. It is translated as CASSSTGRGYTF.

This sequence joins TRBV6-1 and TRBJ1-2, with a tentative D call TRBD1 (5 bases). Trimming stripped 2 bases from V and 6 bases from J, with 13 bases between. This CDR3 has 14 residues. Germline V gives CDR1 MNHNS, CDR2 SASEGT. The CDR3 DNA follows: TGTGCCAGCAGTGAAAAGCAGGGTATAGATGGCTACACCTTC. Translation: CASSEKQGIDGYTF.